One and the same sample provided the 3 T cell receptor beta chains below, sequenced in a study of blood T cell repertoires in COVID-19. TCRdb's table, derived via immunoSEQ multiplex PCR, lists solely in-frame clones and lacks some. The sample has 210,000 or so clones; 84% are singletons. Input material: peripheral blood. All receptors derive from a woman older than 75 with active or convalescent COVID-19.

The chain joins TRBV7-2 to TRBJ2-1, with 9 bases aligning to TRBD1. There are 17 residues in the CDR3. In germline, CDR1 is SGHTA, CDR2 FQGNSA. Trimming cost V 5 bases and J 5 bases; bases outside gene matches: 13. Here the CDR3 reads CASSTTGGQILNNEQFF. CDR3 DNA sequence: TGTGCCAGCAGCACCACAGGGGGCCAAATTCTAAACAATGAGCAGTTCTTC.

This clone was recorded once. The chain is built from TRBV5-1 and TRBJ2-3; TRBD2 matches 7 bases. The ends lost 2 bases at V and 5 bases at J; junction bases unmatched: 5. This CDR3 has 14 amino acids. CDR1 and CDR2 (germline): SGHRS, YFSETQ. CDR3 sequence reads: CASSFTSELDTQYF. Written as DNA, the CDR3 is TGCGCCAGCAGCTTCACTAGCGAATTAGATACGCAGTATTTT.

This clone was seen a single time. V usage is TRBV9 and J usage is TRBJ1-4; 9 bases are a match to TRBD1. V dropped 3 bases and J dropped 7; count of bases not matched to a gene: 4. Germline V gene sequence: CDR1 SGDLS, CDR2 YYNGEE. The CDR3 runs 14 residues. CDR3 sequence (DNA): TGTGCCAGCAGCGGCCGGGACAGGGTTGAAAAACTGTTTTTT. This gives the protein CASSGRDRVEKLFF.